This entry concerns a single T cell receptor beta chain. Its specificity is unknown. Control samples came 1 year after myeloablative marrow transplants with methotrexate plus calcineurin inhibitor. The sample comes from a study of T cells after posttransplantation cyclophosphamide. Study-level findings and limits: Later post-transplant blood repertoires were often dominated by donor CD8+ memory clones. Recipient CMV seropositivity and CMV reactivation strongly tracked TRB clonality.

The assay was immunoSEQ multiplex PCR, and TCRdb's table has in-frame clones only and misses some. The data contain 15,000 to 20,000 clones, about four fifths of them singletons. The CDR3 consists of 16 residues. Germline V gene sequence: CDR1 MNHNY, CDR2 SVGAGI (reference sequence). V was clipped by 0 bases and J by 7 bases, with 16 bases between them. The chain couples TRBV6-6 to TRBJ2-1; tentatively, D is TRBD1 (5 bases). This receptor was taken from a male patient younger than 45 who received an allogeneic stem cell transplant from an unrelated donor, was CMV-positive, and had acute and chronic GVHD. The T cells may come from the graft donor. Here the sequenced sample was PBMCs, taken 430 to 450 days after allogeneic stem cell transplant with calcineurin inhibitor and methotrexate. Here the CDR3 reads CASSYSGSGPGNEQFF. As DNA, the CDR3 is TGTGCCAGCAGTTACTCGGGGTCAGGGCCAGGGAATGAGCAGTTCTTC.